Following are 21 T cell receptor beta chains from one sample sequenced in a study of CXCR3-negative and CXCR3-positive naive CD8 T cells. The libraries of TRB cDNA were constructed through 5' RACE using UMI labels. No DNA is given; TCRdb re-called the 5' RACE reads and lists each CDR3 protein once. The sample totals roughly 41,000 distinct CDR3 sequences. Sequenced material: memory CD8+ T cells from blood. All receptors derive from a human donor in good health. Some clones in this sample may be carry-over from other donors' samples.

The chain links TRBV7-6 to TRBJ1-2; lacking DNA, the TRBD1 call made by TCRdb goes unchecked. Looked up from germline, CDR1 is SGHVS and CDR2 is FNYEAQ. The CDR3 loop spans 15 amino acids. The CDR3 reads CASSLDPGTNYGYTF.

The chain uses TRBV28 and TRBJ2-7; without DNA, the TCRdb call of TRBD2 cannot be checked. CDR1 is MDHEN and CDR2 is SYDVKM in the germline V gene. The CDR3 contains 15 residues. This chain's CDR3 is CASSSTRLAGDLQYF.

The CDR3: CSGWDRRNYGYTF. V usage is TRBV29-1 and J usage is TRBJ1-2; TCRdb proposes TRBD1, but this gene call is untestable without DNA. The CDR3 runs to 13 residues. The germline CDR1 and CDR2 sequences are SQVTM and ANQGSEA.

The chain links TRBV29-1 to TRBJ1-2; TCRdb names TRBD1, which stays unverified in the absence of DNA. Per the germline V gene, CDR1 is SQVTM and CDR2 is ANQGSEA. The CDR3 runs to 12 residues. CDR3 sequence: CSVGTAGYGYTF.

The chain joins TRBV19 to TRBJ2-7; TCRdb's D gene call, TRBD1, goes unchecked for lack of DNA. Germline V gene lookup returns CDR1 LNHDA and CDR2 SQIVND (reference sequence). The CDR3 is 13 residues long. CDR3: CATRRDNSYEQYF.

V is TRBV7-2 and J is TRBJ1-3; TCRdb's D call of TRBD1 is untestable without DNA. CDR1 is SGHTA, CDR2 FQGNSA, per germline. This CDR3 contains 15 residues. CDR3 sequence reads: CASSSTGQGRNTIYF.

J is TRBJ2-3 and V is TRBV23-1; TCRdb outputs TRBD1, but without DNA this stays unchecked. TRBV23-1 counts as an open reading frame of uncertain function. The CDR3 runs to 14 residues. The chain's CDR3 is CASSQQGPPNTQYF.

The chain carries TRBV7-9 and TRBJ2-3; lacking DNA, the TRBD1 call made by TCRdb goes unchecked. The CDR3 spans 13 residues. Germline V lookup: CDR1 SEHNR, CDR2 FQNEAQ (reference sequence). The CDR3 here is CASRIQVSDTQYF.

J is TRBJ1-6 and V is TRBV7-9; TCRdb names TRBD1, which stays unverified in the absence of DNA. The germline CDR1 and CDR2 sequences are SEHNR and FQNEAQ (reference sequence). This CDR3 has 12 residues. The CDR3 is CVTGQGNSPLHF. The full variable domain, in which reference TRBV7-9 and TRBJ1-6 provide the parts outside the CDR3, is DTGVSQNPRHKITKRGQNVTFRCDPISEHNRLYWYRQTLGQGPEFLTYFQNEAQLEKSRLLSDRFSAERPKGSFSTLEIQRTEQGDSAMYLCVTGQGNSPLHFGNGTRLTVT.

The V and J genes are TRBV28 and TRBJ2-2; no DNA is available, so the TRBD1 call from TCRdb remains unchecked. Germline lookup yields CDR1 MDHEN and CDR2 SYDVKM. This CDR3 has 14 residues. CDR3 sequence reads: CASSLPPGGGELFF.

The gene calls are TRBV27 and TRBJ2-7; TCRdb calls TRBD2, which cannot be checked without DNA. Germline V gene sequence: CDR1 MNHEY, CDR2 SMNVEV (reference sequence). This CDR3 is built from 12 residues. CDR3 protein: CASSETSGEQYF.

CDR3 residues: CASSSTPGTGARNEQFF. J is TRBJ2-1 and V is TRBV14; without DNA, the TCRdb call of TRBD1 cannot be checked. CDR1 is SGHDN, CDR2 FVKESK, per germline. This CDR3 region has 17 residues.

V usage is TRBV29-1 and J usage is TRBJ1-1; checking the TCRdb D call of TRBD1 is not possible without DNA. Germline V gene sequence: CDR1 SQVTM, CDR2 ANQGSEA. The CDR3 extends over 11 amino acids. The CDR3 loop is CSVGAGTEAFF.

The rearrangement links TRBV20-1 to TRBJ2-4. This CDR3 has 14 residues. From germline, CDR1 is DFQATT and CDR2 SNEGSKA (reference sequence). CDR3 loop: CSARDPEVKNIQYF.

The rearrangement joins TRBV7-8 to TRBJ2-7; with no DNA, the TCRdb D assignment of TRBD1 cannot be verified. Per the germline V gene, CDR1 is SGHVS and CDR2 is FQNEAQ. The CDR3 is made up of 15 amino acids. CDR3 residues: CASSLAGTGSYEQYF.

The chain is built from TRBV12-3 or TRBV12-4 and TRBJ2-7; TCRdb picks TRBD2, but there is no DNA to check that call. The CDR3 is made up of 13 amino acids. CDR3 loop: CASRPTSHYEQYF.

CDR3 protein: CASSRSFGGALGTDTQYF. The chain employs TRBV7-6 and TRBJ2-3; lacking DNA, the TRBD1 call made by TCRdb goes unchecked. The CDR3 runs 18 residues. From germline, CDR1 is SGHVS and CDR2 FNYEAQ. Together with reference TRBV7-6 and TRBJ2-3, the CDR3 gives the full variable domain: GAGVSQSPRYKVTKRGQDVALRCDPISGHVSLYWYRQALGQGPEFLTYFNYEAQQDKSGLPNDRFSAERPEGSISTLTIQRTEQRDSAMYRCASSRSFGGALGTDTQYFGPGTRLTVL.

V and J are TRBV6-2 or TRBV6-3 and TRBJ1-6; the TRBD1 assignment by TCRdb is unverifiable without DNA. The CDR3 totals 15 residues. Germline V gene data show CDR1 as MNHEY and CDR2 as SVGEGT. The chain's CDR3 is CASTAGEGAASPLHF.

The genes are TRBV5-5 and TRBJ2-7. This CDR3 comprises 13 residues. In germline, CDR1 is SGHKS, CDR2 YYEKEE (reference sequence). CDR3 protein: CASSPLWVYEQYF.

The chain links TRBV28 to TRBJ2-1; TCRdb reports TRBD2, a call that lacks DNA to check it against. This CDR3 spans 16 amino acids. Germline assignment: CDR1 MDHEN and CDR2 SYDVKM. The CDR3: CASSLWTSGGQDEQFF.

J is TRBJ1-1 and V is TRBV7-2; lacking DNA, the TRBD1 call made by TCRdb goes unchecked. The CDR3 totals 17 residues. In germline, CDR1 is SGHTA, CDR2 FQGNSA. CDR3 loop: CASSPITRDRGRDEAFF.